These T cell receptor beta chains were read from a single sample in a study of CD8+ T cells in alopecia areata. TCRdb keeps only in-frame clones here, not all; method: immunoSEQ multiplex PCR. The data show around 70,000 clones, about 30% seen once. The sequences come from CD8+ T cells sorted from blood, collected at week 4, from a patient treated with tofacitinib. The receptor source for this set is a human donor with alopecia areata. CDR3s leave out the opening cysteine and the closing phenylalanine or tryptophan. The order of the fields is V gene, D gene, J gene, CDR3 protein. A D gene is named only where the DNA matches it firmly.

>TRBV29-1|-|TRBJ1-1
SVEARLRDKFTEAF
>TRBV29-1|-|TRBJ1-1
SFQKETPSDTEAF
>TRBV4-1|TRBD1|TRBJ2-5
ASSQVGTALQETQY
>TRBV19|-|TRBJ2-3
ASSIWETGEPDTQY
>TRBV30|TRBD1|TRBJ1-2
AYGTGGTGYT
>TRBV4-3|-|TRBJ1-2
ASSQDLQGLGYT
>TRBV29-1|-|TRBJ1-1
SVGELVGTEAF
>TRBV29-1|-|TRBJ2-2
SVVWGTGELF
>TRBV11-2|-|TRBJ2-7
ASSPPASLYEQY
>TRBV18|TRBD1|TRBJ1-1
ASSPPGTGVTEAF
>TRBV7-6|TRBD1|TRBJ1-2
ASSPRGDRDSGYT
>TRBV29-1|-|TRBJ2-2
SALDQRQNTGELF
>TRBV19|-|TRBJ2-7
ASTLDGSYEQY
>TRBV29-1|-|TRBJ2-1
SGIEFGNEQF
>TRBV15|-|TRBJ2-2
ATQSQGFSGELF
>TRBV9|-|TRBJ2-7
ASSVTSTHYEQY
>TRBV29-1|-|TRBJ2-5
SPRNQETQY
>TRBV7-8|TRBD1|TRBJ1-5
ASSLRDSYSNQPQH
>TRBV30|-|TRBJ1-5
AWKPGNNQPQH
>TRBV29-1|-|TRBJ2-5
SVEDLVDETQY
>TRBV30|-|TRBJ2-1
AWSPLYNEQF
>TRBV25-1|-|TRBJ2-7
ASREHTYEQY
>TRBV29-1|TRBD1|TRBJ2-2
SVEQPSDRGRVGELF
>TRBV29-1|-|TRBJ1-2
SVEQGVSGYT
>TRBV18|TRBD1|TRBJ1-3
ASSPRDRDGNTIY
>TRBV7-9|-|TRBJ2-1
ASSLAGPTGEQF
>TRBV5-6|-|TRBJ2-1
ASSLGGASSEQF